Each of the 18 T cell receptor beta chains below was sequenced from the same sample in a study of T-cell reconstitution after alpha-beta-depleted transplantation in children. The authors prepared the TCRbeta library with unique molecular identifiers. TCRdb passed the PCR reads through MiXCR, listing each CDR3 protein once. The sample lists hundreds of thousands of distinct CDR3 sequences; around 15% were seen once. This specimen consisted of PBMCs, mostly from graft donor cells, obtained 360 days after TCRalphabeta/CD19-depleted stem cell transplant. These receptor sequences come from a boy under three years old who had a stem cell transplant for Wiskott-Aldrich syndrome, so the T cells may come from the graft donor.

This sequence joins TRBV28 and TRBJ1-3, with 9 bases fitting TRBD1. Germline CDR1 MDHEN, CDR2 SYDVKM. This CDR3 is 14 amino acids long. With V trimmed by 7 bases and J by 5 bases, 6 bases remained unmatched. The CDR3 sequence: CASTPGTGRNTIYF. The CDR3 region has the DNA TGTGCCAGCACCCCCGGGACAGGGAGAAACACCATATATTTT.

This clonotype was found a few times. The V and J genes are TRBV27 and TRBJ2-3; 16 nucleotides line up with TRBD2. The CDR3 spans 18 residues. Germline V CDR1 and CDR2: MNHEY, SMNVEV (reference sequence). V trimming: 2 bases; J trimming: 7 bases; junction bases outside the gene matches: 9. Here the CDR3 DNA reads TGTGCCAGCAGTTTAGCTCCCGGGACTAGCGGGAGGGGATATACGCAGTATTTT. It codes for CASSLAPGTSGRGYTQYF.

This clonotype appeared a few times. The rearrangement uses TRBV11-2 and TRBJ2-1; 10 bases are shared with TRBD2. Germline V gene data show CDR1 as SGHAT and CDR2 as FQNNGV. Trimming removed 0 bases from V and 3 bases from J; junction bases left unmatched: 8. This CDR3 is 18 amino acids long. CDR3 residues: CASSLESRLAGLYNEQFF. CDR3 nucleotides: TGTGCCAGCAGCTTAGAGTCCCGACTAGCGGGCCTCTACAATGAGCAGTTCTTC.

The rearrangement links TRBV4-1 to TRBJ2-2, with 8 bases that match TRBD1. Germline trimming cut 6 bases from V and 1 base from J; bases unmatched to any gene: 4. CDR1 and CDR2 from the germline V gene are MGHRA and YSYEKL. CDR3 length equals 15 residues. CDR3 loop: CASRSGQGNTGELFF. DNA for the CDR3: TGCGCCAGCAGATCCGGACAGGGGAACACCGGGGAGCTGTTTTTT.

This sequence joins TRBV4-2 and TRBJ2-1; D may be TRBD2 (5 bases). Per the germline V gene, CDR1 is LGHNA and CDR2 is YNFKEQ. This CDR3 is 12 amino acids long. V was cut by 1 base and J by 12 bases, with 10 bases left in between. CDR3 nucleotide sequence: TGTGCCAGCAGCCAAGTTACGGGGTCGCAGTTCTTC. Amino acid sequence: CASSQVTGSQFF.

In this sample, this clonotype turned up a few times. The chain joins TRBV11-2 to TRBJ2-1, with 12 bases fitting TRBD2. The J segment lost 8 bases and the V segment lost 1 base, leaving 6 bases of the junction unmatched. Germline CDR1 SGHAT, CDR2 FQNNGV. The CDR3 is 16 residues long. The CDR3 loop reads CASSLAASGRADEQFF. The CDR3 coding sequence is TGTGCCAGCAGCTTAGCGGCTAGCGGGAGGGCCGATGAGCAGTTCTTC.

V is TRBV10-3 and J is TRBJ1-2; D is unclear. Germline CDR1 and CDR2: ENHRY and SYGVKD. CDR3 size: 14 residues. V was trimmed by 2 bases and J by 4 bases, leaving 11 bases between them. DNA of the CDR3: TGTGCCATCAGTGAGGGAAACAAGGCCTATGGCTACACCTTC. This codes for CAISEGNKAYGYTF.

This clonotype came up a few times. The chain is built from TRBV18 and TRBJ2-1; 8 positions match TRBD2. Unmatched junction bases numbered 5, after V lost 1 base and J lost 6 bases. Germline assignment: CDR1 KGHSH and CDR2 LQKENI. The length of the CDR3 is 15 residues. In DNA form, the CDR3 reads TGTGCCAGCTCACCACTAGGACTAGCTGGCAATGAGCAGTTCTTC. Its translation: CASSPLGLAGNEQFF.

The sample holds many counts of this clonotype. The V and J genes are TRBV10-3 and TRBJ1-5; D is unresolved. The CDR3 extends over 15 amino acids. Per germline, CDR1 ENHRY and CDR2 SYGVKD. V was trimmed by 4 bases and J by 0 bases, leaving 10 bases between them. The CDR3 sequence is CAISVRRFSNQPQHF. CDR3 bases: TGTGCCATCAGTGTTAGACGGTTTAGCAATCAGCCCCAGCATTTT.

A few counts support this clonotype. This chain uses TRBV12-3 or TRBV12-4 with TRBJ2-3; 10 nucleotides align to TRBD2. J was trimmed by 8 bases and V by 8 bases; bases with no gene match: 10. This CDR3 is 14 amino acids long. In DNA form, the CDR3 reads TGTGCCAGCTTAGAGCGGGAGGGCCGGGGTACGCAGTATTTT. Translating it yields CASLEREGRGTQYF.

The CDR3 nucleotides are TGTGCCACCAGTGATCTCGACAGGGGGAGAGGCGCAGATACGCAGTATTTT. Translating gives CATSDLDRGRGADTQYF. V usage is TRBV24-1 and J usage is TRBJ2-3; 9 nucleotides agree with TRBD1. The CDR3 sequence is 17 residues long. After removal of 3 bases from V and 4 bases from J, the junction contained 10 bases not matched to a gene. The germline V gene encodes CDR1 KGHDR and CDR2 SFDVKD.

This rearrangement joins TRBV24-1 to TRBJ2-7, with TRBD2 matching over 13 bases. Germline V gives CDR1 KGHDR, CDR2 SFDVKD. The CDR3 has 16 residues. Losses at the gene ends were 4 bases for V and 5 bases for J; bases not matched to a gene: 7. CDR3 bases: TGTGCCACCAGTGACCAATCAACTAGCGGGGGGGACGAGCAGTACTTC. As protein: CATSDQSTSGGDEQYF.

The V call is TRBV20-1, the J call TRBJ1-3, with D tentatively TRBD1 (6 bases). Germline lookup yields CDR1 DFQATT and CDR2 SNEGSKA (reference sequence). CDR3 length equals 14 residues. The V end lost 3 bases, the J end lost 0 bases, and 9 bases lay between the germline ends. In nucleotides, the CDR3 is TGCAGTGCTAGGAAAGGGGGCTCTGGAAACACCATATATTTT. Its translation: CSARKGGSGNTIYF.

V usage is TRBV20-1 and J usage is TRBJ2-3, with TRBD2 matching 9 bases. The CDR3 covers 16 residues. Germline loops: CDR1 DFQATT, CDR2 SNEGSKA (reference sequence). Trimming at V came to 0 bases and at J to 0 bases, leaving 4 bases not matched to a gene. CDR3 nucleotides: TGCAGTGCTAGAGATACTAGCGGGTCTAGCACAGATACGCAGTATTTT. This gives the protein CSARDTSGSSTDTQYF.

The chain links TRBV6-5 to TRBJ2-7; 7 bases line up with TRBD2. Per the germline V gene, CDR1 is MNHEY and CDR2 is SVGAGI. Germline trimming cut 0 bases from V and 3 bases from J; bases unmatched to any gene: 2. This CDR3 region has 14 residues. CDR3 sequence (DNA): TGTGCCAGCAGTTACTCGGCGGGAGTCTACGAGCAGTACTTC. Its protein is CASSYSAGVYEQYF.

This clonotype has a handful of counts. DNA for the CDR3: TGTGCCAGTAGACAAACAGGGGGCGCCGAGACGCAGTATTTT. Translated: CASRQTGGAETQYF. The chain has TRBV19 and TRBJ2-3, with 9 bases matching TRBD1. Germline V lookup: CDR1 LNHDA, CDR2 SQIVND (reference sequence). The CDR3 totals 14 residues. Trimming at V came to 6 bases and at J to 9 bases, leaving 10 bases not matched to a gene. The whole variable domain, filled in from reference TRBV19 and TRBJ2-3, reads DGGITQSPKYLFRKEGQNVTLSCEQNLNHDAMYWYRQDPGQGLRLIYYSQIVNDFQKGDIAEGYSVSREKKESFPLTVTSAQKNPTAFYLCASRQTGGAETQYFGPGTRLTVL.

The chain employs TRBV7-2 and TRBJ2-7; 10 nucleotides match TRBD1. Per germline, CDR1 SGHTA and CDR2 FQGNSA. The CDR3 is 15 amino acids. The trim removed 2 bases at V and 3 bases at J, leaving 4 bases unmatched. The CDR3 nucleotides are TGTGCCAGCAGCTTACTGGGACAGGGGTTCTACGAGCAGTACTTC. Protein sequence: CASSLLGQGFYEQYF.

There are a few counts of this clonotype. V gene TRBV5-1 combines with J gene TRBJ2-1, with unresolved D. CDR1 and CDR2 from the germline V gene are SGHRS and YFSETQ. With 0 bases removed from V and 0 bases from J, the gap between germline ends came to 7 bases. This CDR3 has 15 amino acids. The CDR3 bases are TGCGCCAGCAGCTTGGATGTGGGCTCCTACAATGAGCAGTTCTTC. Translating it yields CASSLDVGSYNEQFF. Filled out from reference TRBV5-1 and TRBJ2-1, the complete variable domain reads KAGVTQTPRYLIKTRGQQVTLSCSPISGHRSVSWYQQTPGQGLQFLFEYFSETQRNKGNFPGRFSGRQFSNSRSEMNVSTLELGDSALYLCASSLDVGSYNEQFFGPGTRLTVL.